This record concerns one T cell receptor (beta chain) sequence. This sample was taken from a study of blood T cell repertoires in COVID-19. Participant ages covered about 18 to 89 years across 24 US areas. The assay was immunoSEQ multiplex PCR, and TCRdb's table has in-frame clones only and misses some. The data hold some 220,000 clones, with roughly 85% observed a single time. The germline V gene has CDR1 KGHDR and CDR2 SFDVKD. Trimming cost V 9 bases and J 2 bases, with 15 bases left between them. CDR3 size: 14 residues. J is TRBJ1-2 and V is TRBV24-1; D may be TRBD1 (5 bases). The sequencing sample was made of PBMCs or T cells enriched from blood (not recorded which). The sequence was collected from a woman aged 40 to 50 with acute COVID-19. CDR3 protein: CATRASGENYGYTF. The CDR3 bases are TGTGCCACCCGTGCCTCGGGGGAGAACTATGGCTACACCTTC.